Listed here is a single TCR beta chain. The entry originates in a study of blood T cell repertoires in COVID-19. About the study: Samples representing acute and convalescent COVID-19 were sourced from the United States, Italy and Spain. PBMCs, B-cell-depleted T cells, or T cells provided the cDNA or gDNA that made up the material.

The CDR3 sequence is 16 residues long. Per the original methods: Amplification of reference gene primers was used by the study to estimate nucleated cell counts. Only in-frame clones appear in the TCRdb table, and some are missing; sequencing was by immunoSEQ multiplex PCR. That table is the source of V, J and clone size, and D and trimming were worked out from the DNA. The sample records approximately 70,000 clones, about nine tenths being singletons. Seattle participants joined during active infection and were tracked over time. The chain links TRBV21-1 to TRBJ1-6. TRBV21-1 is a pseudogene. The clonotype was recovered from a man aged 45 to 65 with COVID-19, enrolled during active disease. Material: peripheral blood. The CDR3 coding sequence is TGTGCCAGCACAGTATCGACGGGGGGGTCCCGATCACCCCTCCACTTT. This sequence encodes CASTVSTGGSRSPLHF.